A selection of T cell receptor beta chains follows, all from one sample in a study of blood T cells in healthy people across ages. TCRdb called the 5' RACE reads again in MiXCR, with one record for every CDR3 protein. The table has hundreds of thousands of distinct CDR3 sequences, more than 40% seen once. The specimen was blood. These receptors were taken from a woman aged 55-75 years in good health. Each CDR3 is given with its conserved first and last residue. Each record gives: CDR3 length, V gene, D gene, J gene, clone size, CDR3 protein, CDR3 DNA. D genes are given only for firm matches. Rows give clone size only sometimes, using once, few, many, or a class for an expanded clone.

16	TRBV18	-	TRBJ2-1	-	CASSPRYRLSQETQFF	TGTGCTAGCTCACCACGGTACAGGCTCTCCCAAGAGACCCAGTTCTTC
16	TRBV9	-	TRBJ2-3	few	CASSSGGTHSTDTQYF	TGTGCCAGCAGCTCCGGCGGGACACATAGCACAGATACGCAGTATTTT
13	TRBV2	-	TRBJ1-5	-	CASKPGHNQPQHF	TGTGCCAGCAAACCGGGGCACAATCAGCCCCAGCATTTT
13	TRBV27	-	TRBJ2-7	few	CASSFQEEYEQYF	TGTGCCAGCAGTTTCCAAGAAGAATACGAGCAGTACTTC
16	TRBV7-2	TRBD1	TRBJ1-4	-	CASSSTTGTGASRLFF	TGTGCCAGCAGCTCCACTACCGGGACAGGGGCTTCGAGACTGTTTTTT
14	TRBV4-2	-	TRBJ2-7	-	CASSQVSETYEQYF	TGTGCCAGCAGCCAAGTCTCAGAGACCTACGAGCAGTACTTC
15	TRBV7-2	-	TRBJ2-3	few	CASSPEGRSTDTQYF	TGTGCCAGCAGCCCTGAGGGGCGGTCCACAGATACGCAGTATTTT
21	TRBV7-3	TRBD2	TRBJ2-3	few	CASSLYPTSGRSGWGTDTQYF	TGTGCCAGCAGCCTATACCCGACTAGCGGGAGATCGGGATGGGGAACAGATACGCAGTATTTT
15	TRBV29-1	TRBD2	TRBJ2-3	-	CSGTSGRDAGDTQYF	TGCAGCGGGACTAGCGGGAGGGATGCTGGAGATACGCAGTATTTT
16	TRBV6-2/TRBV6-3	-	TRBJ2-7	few	CASSYSKMWVVYEQYF	TGTGCCAGCAGTTACTCGAAGATGTGGGTAGTGTACGAGCAGTACTTC
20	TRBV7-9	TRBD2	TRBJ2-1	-	CASSRHPSSGRAESYNEQFF	TGTGCCAGCAGCCGTCACCCCAGTAGCGGGAGGGCCGAATCCTACAATGAGCAGTTCTTC